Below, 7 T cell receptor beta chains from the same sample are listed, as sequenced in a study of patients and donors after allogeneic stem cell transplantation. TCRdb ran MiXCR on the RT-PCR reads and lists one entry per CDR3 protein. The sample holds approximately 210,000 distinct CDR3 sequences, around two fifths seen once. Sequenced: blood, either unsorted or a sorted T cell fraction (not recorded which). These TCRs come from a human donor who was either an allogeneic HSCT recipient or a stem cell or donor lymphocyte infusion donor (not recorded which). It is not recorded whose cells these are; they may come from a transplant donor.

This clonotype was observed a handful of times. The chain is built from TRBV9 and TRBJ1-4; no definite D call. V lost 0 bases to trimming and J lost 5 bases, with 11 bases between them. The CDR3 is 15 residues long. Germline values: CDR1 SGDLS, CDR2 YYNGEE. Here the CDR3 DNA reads TGTGCCAGCAGCGTAGCAGCGGGAAAAAATGAAAAACTGTTTTTT. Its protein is CASSVAAGKNEKLFF.

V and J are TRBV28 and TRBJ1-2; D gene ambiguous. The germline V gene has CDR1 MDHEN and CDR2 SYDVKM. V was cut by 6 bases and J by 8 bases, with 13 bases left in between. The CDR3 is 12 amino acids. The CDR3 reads CASSLQGRGYTF. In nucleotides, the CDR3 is TGTGCCAGCAGCCTCCAAGGGCGCGGCTACACCTTC.

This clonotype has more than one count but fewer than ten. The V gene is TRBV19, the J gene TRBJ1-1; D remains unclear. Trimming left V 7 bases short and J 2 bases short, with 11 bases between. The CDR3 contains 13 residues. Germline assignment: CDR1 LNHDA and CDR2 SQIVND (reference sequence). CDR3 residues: CASISSVNTEAFF. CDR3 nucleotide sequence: TGTGCCAGTATTTCCAGTGTTAACACTGAAGCTTTCTTT.

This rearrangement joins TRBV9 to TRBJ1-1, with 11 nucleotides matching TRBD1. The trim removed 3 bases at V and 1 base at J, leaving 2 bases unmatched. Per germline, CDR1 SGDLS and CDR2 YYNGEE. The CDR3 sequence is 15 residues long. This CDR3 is CASSAGQGANTEAFF. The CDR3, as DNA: TGTGCCAGCAGCGCCGGACAGGGGGCGAACACTGAAGCTTTCTTT.

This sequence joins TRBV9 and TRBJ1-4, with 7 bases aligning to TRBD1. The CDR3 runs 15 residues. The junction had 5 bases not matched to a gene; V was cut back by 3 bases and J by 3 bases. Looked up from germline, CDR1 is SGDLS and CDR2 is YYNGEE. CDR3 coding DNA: TGTGCCAGCAGCGGGACAGGTTCCCCTAATGAAAAACTGTTTTTT. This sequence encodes CASSGTGSPNEKLFF.

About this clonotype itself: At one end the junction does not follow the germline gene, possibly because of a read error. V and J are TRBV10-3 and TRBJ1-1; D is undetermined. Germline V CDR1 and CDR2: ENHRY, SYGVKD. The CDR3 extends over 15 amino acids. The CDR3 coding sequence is TGTGCCATCAGTGAGTCAGGGCTCATGAACACTGAATCTTTCTTT. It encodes CAISESGLMNTESFF.

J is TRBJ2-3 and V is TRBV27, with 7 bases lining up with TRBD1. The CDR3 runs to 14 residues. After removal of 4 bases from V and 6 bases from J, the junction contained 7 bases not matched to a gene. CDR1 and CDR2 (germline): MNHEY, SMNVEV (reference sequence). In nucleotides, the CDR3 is TGTGCCAGCAGTTCCAAACAGGGGCTGGATACGCAGTATTTT. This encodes CASSSKQGLDTQYF.